This T cell receptor beta chain was retrieved from a study of T cell responses to AZD1222 COVID-19 vaccine. Clones were read by immunoSEQ multiplex PCR, and TCRdb kept only the in-frame ones, dropping some. The sample gives 100,000 to 120,000 clones, around 90% of which show up once; 15% is in the top ten. Whole-study results and caveats: Targets within unmutated variant regions were reportedly found for nearly half of spike-specific TCRs.

There are 14 residues in the CDR3. Germline CDR1 SNHLY, CDR2 FYNNEI. V lost 5 bases and J 15 bases, leaving 22 bases between the germline ends. About this clone itself: The antigen remains unidentified.

The input for sequencing was peripheral blood, taken 28 days after the second AZD1222 dose. The chain combines TRBV2 with TRBJ1-4; D might be TRBD1 (5 bases). This receptor was obtained from an adult who received the AZD1222 COVID-19 vaccine. The CDR3: CASSLDSGSDDVFF. The CDR3 nucleotides read TGTGCCAGCAGTTTGGATTCAGGGTCCGACGATGTGTTTTTT.